The clone carrying this T cell receptor (beta chain) was seen more than once but under ten times. No conserved phenylalanine or tryptophan is present at the end of the CDR3, so a read error is the likely explanation. The DNA is omitted, as the CDR3 cannot be located on it reliably, and the CDR3 follows TCRdb's listing. The CDR3 length equals 11 residues, ends included. Germline V CDR1 and CDR2: MNHEY, SVGEGT. Two oligonucleotides, mixed equimolar, formed the beta constant-region primer covering TRBC1 and TRBC2. TCRdb used MiXCR to reprocess the UMI-ligation and nested PCR reads, holding one entry per CDR3 protein. The sample lists about 90,000 distinct CDR3 sequences, 7% occurring once. The data were taken from a study of naive and memory T cell subsets.

Source material: central memory CD4+ T cells from blood. The chain links TRBV6-2 or TRBV6-3 to TRBJ2-7; whether TRBD1, the table's D call, matches the DNA was not checked. The receptor's source is a human donor in good health. CDR3 region: CASRDRDRVSL.